This T cell receptor (beta chain) was recorded in a study of blood T cell repertoires in COVID-19. On the study more broadly: The study drew acute and convalescent COVID-19 samples from the United States, Italy and Spain. From T cells, B-cell-depleted T cells, or PBMCs came the material, which was cDNA or gDNA.

Germline V gene lookup returns CDR1 LNHDA and CDR2 SQIVND (reference sequence). The length of the CDR3 is 14 residues. The V and J ends lost 10 bases and 11 bases respectively, with 27 bases between them. Authors' analysis steps: Amplification from reference gene primers served as the basis for estimated nucleated cell counts. Repertoires were generated with immunoSEQ multiplex PCR, while TCRdb's copy carries only in-frame clones and drops some. V, J and clone size are those of that table, while D and trimming were read from the DNA. The data hold some 130,000 clones, with approximately 70% observed a single time.

This rearrangement joins TRBV19 to TRBJ2-7; weak D call: TRBD1 (6 bases). The sample taken for sequencing was peripheral blood. This clonotype was obtained from a woman in her 70s with acute or convalescent COVID-19. The CDR3 DNA is TGTGCCACCTCAGACCGGGGACACTCTGCCGGGAAGTACTTC. Translation gives CATSDRGHSAGKYF.